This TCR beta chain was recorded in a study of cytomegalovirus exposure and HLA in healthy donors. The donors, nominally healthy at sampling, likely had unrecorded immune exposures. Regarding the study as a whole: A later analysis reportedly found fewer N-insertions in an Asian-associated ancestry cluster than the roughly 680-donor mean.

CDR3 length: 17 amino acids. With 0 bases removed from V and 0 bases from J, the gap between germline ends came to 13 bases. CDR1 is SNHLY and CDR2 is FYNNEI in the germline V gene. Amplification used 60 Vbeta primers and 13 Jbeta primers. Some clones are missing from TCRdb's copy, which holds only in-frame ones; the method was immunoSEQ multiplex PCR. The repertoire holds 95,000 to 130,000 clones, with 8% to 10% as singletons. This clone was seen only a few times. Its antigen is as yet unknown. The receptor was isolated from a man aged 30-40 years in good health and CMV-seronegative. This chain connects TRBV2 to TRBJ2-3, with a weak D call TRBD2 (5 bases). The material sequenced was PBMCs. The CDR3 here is CASSEAFWETSTDTQYF. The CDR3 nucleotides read TGTGCCAGCAGTGAAGCTTTTTGGGAGACTAGCACAGATACGCAGTATTTT.